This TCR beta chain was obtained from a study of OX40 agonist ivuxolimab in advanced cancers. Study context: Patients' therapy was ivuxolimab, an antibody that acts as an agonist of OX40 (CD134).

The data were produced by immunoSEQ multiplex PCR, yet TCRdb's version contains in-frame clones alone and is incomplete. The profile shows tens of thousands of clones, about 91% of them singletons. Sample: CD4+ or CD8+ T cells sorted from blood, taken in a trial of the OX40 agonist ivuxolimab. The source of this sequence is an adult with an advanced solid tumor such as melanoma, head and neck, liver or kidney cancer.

The CDR3 nucleotides are TGTGCCAGCAGCCGGACCGACAGGGCTAGGAAGCAGTACTTC. It codes for CASSRTDRARKQYF. The V gene is TRBV27, the J gene TRBJ2-7, with 7 bases aligning to TRBD1. The CDR3 runs to 14 residues. Losses at the gene ends were 6 bases for V and 8 bases for J; bases not matched to a gene: 13. Germline assignment: CDR1 MNHEY and CDR2 SMNVEV (reference sequence).